This T cell receptor beta chain was captured by sequencing in a study of blood T cell repertoires in COVID-19 (dated by TCRdb to between 2020 and 2021). In terms of the full investigation: The collaborator samples originated in the United States, Italy and Spain and spanned the acute and convalescent phases of COVID-19. The prospective study material was composed of cDNA or gDNA derived from T cells, B-cell-depleted T cells, or PBMCs. Deeply sampled blood TCRbeta repertoires from subjects exposed to, actively infected with, or recovered from COVID-19 were included in the dataset. The repertoires were released in a freely available public database meant as a resource for research on the immune response to SARS-CoV-2. Samples were obtained from the ongoing ImmuneRACE study (first 160 participants) and from 1,000 to 1,500 subjects provided by 6 global collaborators. A de-identified subject ID, COVID-19 status, age in years and sex were almost always included in the sample metadata. Where available, HLA class I and class II types were taken from metadata supplied by the sample provider and were not determined by assay-based typing.

TCRbeta CDR3 regions were amplified from genomic DNA using the immunoSEQ Assay, a bias-controlled multiplex PCR. The study's own analysis went as follows. Nucleated cell counts per sample were estimated from amplification of reference gene primers within the assay. Sequence reads were collapsed and filtered to measure the absolute abundance of every unique TCRbeta CDR3 rearrangement. For each sample, productive Simpson clonality was calculated by taking the square root of Simpson's diversity index across productive rearrangements. Here the immuneACCESS table is served through TCRdb, limited to in-frame sequences with V and J called. Missing clones are a known gap in these copies; in checked studies unresolved V genes cover under half, and the rest lacks a known reason. V and J calls plus clone size are reproduced from that table; the DNA served to infer D and trimming. In all, the sample holds around 180,000 clones, and 88% of those were seen once. Clones ranked in the top ten supply under 5% of the sample.

Concerning this clone itself: It lacks a known antigen. Within one base of it there is no much larger clone, and no base qualities were kept.

Overall results and qualifications from the work: The quantity of clinical and demographic metadata differed by source and by participant and was supplied without curation.

Ends trimmed: V by 6 bases, J by 0 bases; bases unmatched to a gene: 8. The germline V gene provides CDR1 ENHRY and CDR2 SYGVKD. The CDR3 contains 16 residues, cysteine and phenylalanine counted. This entry keeps only the CDR3 DNA: 48 bases, framed from base 1. Whole blood was collected in K2EDTA tubes by collaborating institutions according to the institutions' own protocols. For TCRbeta analysis, collaborators shipped samples in one of three forms: frozen whole blood, isolated PBMCs, or DNA extracted from either of those sample types. Specimen: peripheral blood. Recombination connected TRBV10-3 to TRBJ1-3, with 7 bases in between that match TRBD1. The TCR was taken from a human donor in a cohort sampled during active COVID-19. The CDR3 here reads CAISAGQSRSGNTIYF. The nucleotides read TGTGCCATCAGCGCGGGACAGTCTCGCTCTGGAAACACCATATATTTT.